The 29 T cell receptor beta chains below were found in one sample sequenced in a study of radiotherapy plus CTLA-4 blockade in lung cancer. Assay: immunoSEQ multiplex PCR; the TCRdb copy retains only in-frame clones and omits some. Of 75,000 to 100,000 clones listed, 88% were seen once; the top ten hold roughly 4.9%. Sequenced here: peripheral blood, sampled from a patient treated with radiotherapy plus ipilimumab. These receptors were obtained from a human donor with non-small cell lung cancer that progressed on radiotherapy plus ipilimumab.

The gene calls are TRBV29-1 and TRBJ2-3; maybe TRBD2 (6 bases). V was clipped by 6 bases and J by 0 bases, with 10 bases between them. The CDR3 runs 13 residues. Germline CDR1 is SQVTM and CDR2 is ANQGSEA. The CDR3 region has the DNA TGCAGCGTCGGACTATTGAGCACAGATACGCAGTATTTT. It codes for CSVGLLSTDTQYF.

This clone was seen a single time. The gene calls are TRBV2 and TRBJ2-7, with 10 bases that match TRBD1. Per germline, CDR1 SNHLY and CDR2 FYNNEI. The CDR3 length is 15 residues. The V segment lost 0 bases and the J segment 6 bases; nucleotides outside the gene matches: 5. Here the CDR3 reads CASSEAGTGVSEQYF. CDR3 DNA sequence: TGTGCCAGCAGTGAAGCGGGGACAGGGGTTTCCGAGCAGTACTTC. The full variable domain, with the rest looked up from reference TRBV2 and TRBJ2-7, is EPEVTQTPSHQVTQMGQEVILRCVPISNHLYFYWYRQILGQKVEFLVSFYNNEISEKSEIFDDQFSVERPDGSNFTLKIRSTKLEDSAMYFCASSEAGTGVSEQYFGPGTRLTVT.

The V and J genes are TRBV18 and TRBJ2-7, with 9 bases identical to TRBD1. V lost 2 bases and J lost 4; bases outside the gene matches: 9. The CDR3 totals 16 residues. The V gene's germline CDR1 is KGHSH and CDR2 LQKENI. The CDR3, as DNA: TGTGCCAGCTCACCAACCCCCCGGGACAGGGTATACGAGCAGTACTTC. Translation gives CASSPTPRDRVYEQYF.

The CDR3 nucleotides read TGTGCCAGCAGCGTTGGACTCCCGGGGGTCAATGAGCAGTTCTTC. Translated, it gives CASSVGLPGVNEQFF. The chain is built from TRBV9 and TRBJ2-1, with TRBD2 as a possible D gene (6 bases). With 2 bases removed from V and 6 bases from J, the gap between germline ends came to 15 bases. The CDR3 spans 15 residues. Germline lookup yields CDR1 SGDLS and CDR2 YYNGEE.

The V gene is TRBV7-2, the J gene TRBJ2-7, with D maybe TRBD2 (6 bases). CDR3 length: 14 amino acids. The V and J ends lost 2 bases and 9 bases respectively, with 17 bases between them. CDR1 is SGHTA and CDR2 is FQGNSA in the germline V gene. Here the CDR3 reads CASSLIRGTHGQYF. CDR3 bases: TGTGCCAGCAGCTTAATCCGCGGGACTCACGGGCAGTACTTC.

The chain uses TRBV5-1 and TRBJ2-1, with 9 bases lining up with TRBD2. CDR1 and CDR2 (germline): SGHRS, YFSETQ. The V gene end was trimmed by 0 bases and the J gene end by 9 bases; junction bases not matched to a gene: 7. The CDR3 totals 15 residues. The CDR3 reads CASSLATGLAFEQFF. In DNA form, the CDR3 reads TGCGCCAGCAGCTTGGCGACGGGACTAGCATTTGAGCAGTTCTTC.

This clone was found a few times. The chain recombines TRBV6-1 with TRBJ1-5, with D possibly TRBD1 on 6 matching bases. In germline, CDR1 is MNHNS, CDR2 SASEGT. Trimming stripped 0 bases from V and 9 bases from J, with 12 bases between. This CDR3 contains 14 residues. The CDR3 nucleotides read TGTGCCAGCAGTGAAGCGGGGGGCCGGCGGCCCCAGCATTTT. Encoded protein: CASSEAGGRRPQHF.

There are a few counts of this clone. The chain is built from TRBV5-5 and TRBJ2-4, with 9 nucleotides matching TRBD2. The CDR3 contains 18 residues. From germline, CDR1 is SGHKS and CDR2 YYEKEE (reference sequence). The V and J ends lost 2 bases and 0 bases, in that order; junction bases with no gene match: 9. CDR3 in amino acids: CASSLASGNGEAKNIQYF. CDR3 in DNA: TGTGCCAGCAGCTTAGCTAGCGGGAACGGGGAAGCCAAAAACATTCAGTACTTC. Full variable domain (remainder filled in from reference TRBV5-5 and TRBJ2-4): DAGVTQSPTHLIKTRGQQVTLRCSPISGHKSVSWYQQVLGQGPQFIFQYYEKEERGRGNFPDRFSARQFPNYSSELNVNALLLGDSALYLCASSLASGNGEAKNIQYFGAGTRLSVL.

The genes are TRBV19 and TRBJ1-2, with 8 nucleotides matching TRBD1. The germline V gene encodes CDR1 LNHDA and CDR2 SQIVND (reference sequence). The CDR3 sequence is 14 residues long. With 9 bases clipped from V and 5 bases from J, the junction kept 11 bases outside the gene matches. The CDR3 nucleotides are TGTGCCAGCCAGACAGGGGCGATGAGATATGGCTACACCTTC. This sequence encodes CASQTGAMRYGYTF.

The J gene is TRBJ1-2, the V gene TRBV19, with D maybe TRBD1 (5 bases). With 5 bases removed from V and 7 bases from J, the gap between germline ends came to 20 bases. The CDR3 contains 15 residues. Germline lookup yields CDR1 LNHDA and CDR2 SQIVND (reference sequence). CDR3 bases: TGTGCCAGTAGTCGCCTGGGACTCATCGGAAGTGGCTACACCTTC. It yields the protein CASSRLGLIGSGYTF.

V usage is TRBV6-1 and J usage is TRBJ1-3; the D is unclear. Germline V gives CDR1 MNHNS, CDR2 SASEGT. Trimming took 5 bases from V and 3 from J, leaving 2 bases between them. The CDR3 loop spans 11 amino acids. The chain's CDR3 is CASSFGNTIYF. Written as DNA, the CDR3 is TGTGCCAGCAGTTTTGGAAACACCATATATTTT.

This clone was picked up one time. The chain employs TRBV5-1 and TRBJ2-7; 12 nucleotides match TRBD2. CDR1 and CDR2 from the germline V gene are SGHRS and YFSETQ. The length of the CDR3 is 15 residues. V shed 0 bases, J shed 4 bases, and the junction held 2 bases outside the gene matches. CDR3 region: CASSLASGRGYEQYF. The CDR3 DNA is TGCGCCAGCAGCTTGGCTAGCGGGAGGGGTTACGAGCAGTACTTC.

J is TRBJ2-4 and V is TRBV2, with a possible D match to TRBD2 (7 bases). This CDR3 has 12 residues. Germline-derived CDR1 and CDR2 are SNHLY and FYNNEI. The V gene lost 8 bases and the J gene lost 6 bases, with 11 bases spanning the gap. The CDR3 spells CASAGEGNIQYF. CDR3 DNA: TGTGCCAGCGCAGGGGAGGGAAACATTCAGTACTTC.

The chain has TRBV6-6 and TRBJ1-1; D gene uncertain. Deletions cut 7 bases from V and 0 bases from J, with 9 bases between. The V gene's germline CDR1 is MNHNY and CDR2 SVGAGI (reference sequence). The CDR3 covers 13 residues. CDR3 nucleotides: TGTGCCAGCAAGGTTCCCTTGAACACTGAAGCTTTCTTT. Residues: CASKVPLNTEAFF.

The rearrangement links TRBV5-1 to TRBJ2-3; 12 positions agree with TRBD2. The CDR3 length is 17 residues. J lost 0 bases, V lost 6 bases, and 8 bases had no gene match. Germline CDR1 and CDR2: SGHRS and YFSETQ. DNA for the CDR3: TGCGCCAGCAACGGCGGGCTAGCGGGAGGGAGCACAGATACGCAGTATTTT. Translated: CASNGGLAGGSTDTQYF.

CDR3 bases: TGTGCCAGCAGTGAAGGGGTAGCGGGGAAACAAGAGACCCAGTACTTC. Amino acid sequence: CASSEGVAGKQETQYF. V is TRBV6-1 and J is TRBJ2-5; TRBD2 matches at 8 bases. V shed 1 base, J shed 2 bases, and the junction held 6 bases outside the gene matches. The CDR3 consists of 16 residues. The germline CDR1 and CDR2 sequences are MNHNS and SASEGT.

The chain is built from TRBV4-1 and TRBJ2-3, with 8 bases fitting TRBD2. This CDR3 comprises 15 residues. V dropped 1 base and J dropped 4; count of bases not matched to a gene: 4. The V gene's germline CDR1 is MGHRA and CDR2 YSYEKL. The CDR3 coding sequence is TGCGCCAGCAGCCAAGCCAGCGGGAGTCCAGATACGCAGTATTTT. Its translation is CASSQASGSPDTQYF.

This chain connects TRBV6-6 to TRBJ1-3; tentatively, D is TRBD1 (6 bases). Germline-derived CDR1 and CDR2 are MNHNY and SVGAGI (reference sequence). The CDR3 is made up of 16 amino acids. Trimming took 2 bases from V and 3 from J, leaving 14 bases between them. The DNA for the CDR3 is TGTGCCAGCAGTTACAGGAAAGGACAGCTTGGAAACACCATATATTTT. This codes for CASSYRKGQLGNTIYF.

In its sample, this clone was seen once. CDR3 coding DNA: TGTGCCAGCAGTTCCCGGGACACTTCAAGCACAGATACGCAGTATTTT. Its protein product is CASSSRDTSSTDTQYF. The J gene is TRBJ2-3, the V gene TRBV27, with a weak D call TRBD1 (6 bases). The germline V and J ends were trimmed by 4 bases and 0 bases, with 14 bases remaining between them. The CDR3 is 16 residues long. Germline assignment: CDR1 MNHEY and CDR2 SMNVEV (reference sequence).

This clone was recorded once. This chain links TRBV7-3 with TRBJ1-2, with D tentatively TRBD1 (6 bases). V was trimmed by 2 bases and J by 8 bases, leaving 18 bases between them. This CDR3 has 15 amino acids. Germline loops: CDR1 SGHTA, CDR2 FQGTGA. The CDR3, as DNA: TGTGCCAGCAGCTTAGGTAAGACAGGCCCGAGAGGCTACACCTTC. Translated, it gives CASSLGKTGPRGYTF. The variable domain in full, completed from reference TRBV7-3 and TRBJ1-2, reads GAGVSQTPSNKVTEKGKYVELRCDPISGHTALYWYRQSLGQGPEFLIYFQGTGAADDSGLPNDRFFAVRPEGSVSTLKIQRTERGDSAVYLCASSLGKTGPRGYTFGSGTRLTVV.

V is TRBV6-1 and J is TRBJ2-5; tentatively, D is TRBD2 (6 bases). There are 15 residues in the CDR3. V shed 6 bases and J shed 5 bases, with 19 bases lying between them. CDR1 is MNHNS and CDR2 is SASEGT in the germline V gene. CDR3 coding DNA: TGTGCCAGCAGCCGGGCTAGCGACCCCGGGGAGACCCAGTACTTC. Amino acids: CASSRASDPGETQYF.

The genes are TRBV2 and TRBJ2-7, with D possibly being TRBD2 (5 bases). The germline V and J ends were trimmed by 4 bases and 4 bases, with 8 bases remaining between them. This CDR3 has 12 amino acids. Germline CDR1 and CDR2: SNHLY and FYNNEI. This CDR3 reads CASSVTIYEQYF. CDR3 sequence (DNA): TGTGCCAGCAGTGTGACTATTTACGAGCAGTACTTC.

The rearrangement joins TRBV25-1 to TRBJ1-1; 7 bases fit TRBD1. This CDR3 is built from 15 residues. The germline CDR1 and CDR2 sequences are MGHDK and SYGVNS. J gave up 4 bases and V 5 bases, and 10 bases lay outside the gene matches. CDR3 coding DNA: TGTGCCAGCAGTACCAGTAGCAGGGGGAGCACTGAAGCTTTCTTT. Its translation is CASSTSSRGSTEAFF.

The chain has TRBV5-1 and TRBJ2-5; TRBD1 is a possible D gene (5 bases). The CDR3 runs to 15 residues. Deletions cut 2 bases from V and 1 base from J, with 12 bases between. Germline V gene data show CDR1 as SGHRS and CDR2 as YFSETQ. The CDR3 is CASSFYRSSQETQYF. CDR3 nucleotide sequence: TGCGCCAGCAGCTTCTACAGGAGCAGCCAAGAGACCCAGTACTTC. The full variable domain, with the rest looked up from reference TRBV5-1 and TRBJ2-5, is KAGVTQTPRYLIKTRGQQVTLSCSPISGHRSVSWYQQTPGQGLQFLFEYFSETQRNKGNFPGRFSGRQFSNSRSEMNVSTLELGDSALYLCASSFYRSSQETQYFGPGTRLLVL.

The J gene is TRBJ2-3, the V gene TRBV18; D not certain. Per germline, CDR1 KGHSH and CDR2 LQKENI. This CDR3 has 13 amino acids. V lost 2 bases, J lost 0 bases, and 3 bases lay in between. The CDR3 coding sequence is TGTGCCAGCTCACCAATCAGCACAGATACGCAGTATTTT. Its protein is CASSPISTDTQYF.

This rearrangement joins TRBV5-4 to TRBJ2-7; D is ambiguous. The CDR3 has 12 amino acids. The ends were cut back, 6 bases at V and 6 bases at J, with 13 bases in the middle. In germline, CDR1 is SGHNT, CDR2 YYREEE (reference sequence). The CDR3 nucleotides are TGTGCCAGCACCTCAAGTTACGGCGAGCAGTACTTC. Encoded protein: CASTSSYGEQYF.

The CDR3 coding sequence is TGTGCCAGCAGTTCAACGAACACCGGGGAGCTGTTTTTT. It yields the protein CASSSTNTGELFF. The V call is TRBV6-5, the J call TRBJ2-2; D not resolved. This CDR3 is built from 13 residues. The germline gives CDR1 MNHEY, CDR2 SVGAGI. V lost 4 bases and J lost 0, with 3 bases in between.

The gene calls are TRBV27 and TRBJ2-1, with TRBD2 identical over 8 bases. V was clipped by 2 bases and J by 4 bases; unmatched bases: 7. The CDR3 loop spans 16 amino acids. The germline V gene has CDR1 MNHEY and CDR2 SMNVEV (reference sequence). The CDR3, as DNA: TGTGCCAGCAGTTTAACCGGGACTAGTCGATACAATGAGCAGTTCTTC. Translated, it gives CASSLTGTSRYNEQFF.

CDR3 region: CASSPQPGPQGVYTF. CDR3 bases: TGTGCCAGCAGCCCCCAGCCGGGGCCGCAAGGAGTCTACACCTTC. The rearrangement joins TRBV7-3 to TRBJ1-2, with D tentatively TRBD1 (5 bases). Per germline, CDR1 SGHTA and CDR2 FQGTGA. This CDR3 contains 15 residues. Trimming stripped 5 bases from V and 10 bases from J, with 23 bases between.